This T cell receptor (beta chain) was recovered during a study of beta chain features in type 1 diabetes. The V end was cut by 0 bases, the J end by 2 bases, with 7 bases between. The CDR3 has 14 residues. Germline V CDR1 and CDR2: SGDLS, YYNGEE. Expressed TCRB transcripts were sequenced because the entire RNA isolate underwent reverse transcription. The table came from immunoSEQ multiplex PCR; TCRdb's copy has only in-frame clones and leaves some out. The data contain around 350,000 clones, roughly 13% of them singletons. Markers CD45RO/CCR7/CD25/CD127/CD95/CD27 served to sort CD4+ naive, central memory, regulatory and stem cell-like memory cells. A few counts support this clone. What it binds is unknown. Findings of the study overall: Moderate but significant shortening of TCRB CDR3s was recorded in all four CD4+ subsets from Type 1 diabetes patients.

Sequences were obtained from naive CD4+ T cells from blood. This TCR derives from a man between 18 and 29 years old in good health. This chain uses TRBV9 with TRBJ2-3, with D maybe TRBD2 (5 bases). The CDR3 sequence is CASSVVGVTDTQYF. The CDR3, as DNA: TGTGCCAGCAGCGTAGTGGGAGTCACAGATACGCAGTATTTT.